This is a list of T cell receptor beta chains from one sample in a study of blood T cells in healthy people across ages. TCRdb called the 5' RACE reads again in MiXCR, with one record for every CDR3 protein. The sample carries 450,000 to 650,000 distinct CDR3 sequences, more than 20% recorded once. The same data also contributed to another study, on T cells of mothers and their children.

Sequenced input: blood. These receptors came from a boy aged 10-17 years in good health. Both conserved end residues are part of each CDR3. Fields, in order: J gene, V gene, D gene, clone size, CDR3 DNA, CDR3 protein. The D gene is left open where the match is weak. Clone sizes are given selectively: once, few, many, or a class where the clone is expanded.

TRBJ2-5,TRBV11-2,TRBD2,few,TGTGCCAGCATGGGGACTAACCAAGAGACCCAGTACTTC,CASMGTNQETQYF
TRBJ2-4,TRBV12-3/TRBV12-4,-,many,TGTGCCAGCAGTTTGAGGGGTGGTGGAAACATTCAGTACTTC,CASSLRGGGNIQYF
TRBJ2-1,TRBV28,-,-,TGTGCCAGCAGCTCACCCGGGACCGAGAATTACAATGAGCAGTTCTTC,CASSSPGTENYNEQFF
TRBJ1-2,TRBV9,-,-,TGTGCCGGCAGTACATCTAGGGGGGAATCTGGCTACACCTTC,CAGSTSRGESGYTF
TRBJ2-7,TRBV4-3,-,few,TGCGCCAGCAGCCGGCGGGCTTTATTGGGCTACGAGCAGTACTTC,CASSRRALLGYEQYF
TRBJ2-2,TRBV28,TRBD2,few,TGTGCCAGCAGTTTTCCGGCTAGCGGGGGACGCGCGAACACCGGGGAGCTGTTTTTT,CASSFPASGGRANTGELFF
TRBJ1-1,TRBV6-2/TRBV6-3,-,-,TGTGCCAGCAGTTACGCGGGGACGACGTTACTTGAAGCTTTCTTT,CASSYAGTTLLEAFF
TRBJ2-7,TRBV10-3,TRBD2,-,TGTGCCATCAGTGATCGGGAGCGGGGTAGCTCCTACGAGCAGTACTTC,CAISDRERGSSYEQYF
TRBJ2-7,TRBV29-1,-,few,TGCAGCGTTGAGGAACAGGGTCGGTCCTACGAGCAGTACTTC,CSVEEQGRSYEQYF
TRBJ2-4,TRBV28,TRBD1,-,TGTGCCAGCACCCGACCGACAGGGTTGGAAAACATTCAGTACTTC,CASTRPTGLENIQYF
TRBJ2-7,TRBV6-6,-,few,TGTGCCAGCAGGCTAAGGGGGGACGCCTTCTACGAGCAGTACTTC,CASRLRGDAFYEQYF
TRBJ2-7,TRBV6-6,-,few,TGTGCCAGCACCAAAGGTGCATATATGGGCGAGCAGTACTTC,CASTKGAYMGEQYF
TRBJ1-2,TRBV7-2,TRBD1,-,TGTGCCAGCAGCCCGGGACAGCCTTCGGATGGCTACACCTTC,CASSPGQPSDGYTF
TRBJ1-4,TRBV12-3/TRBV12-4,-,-,TGTGCCAGCAGTTTGAGACCGCCCGGTGAAAAACTGTTTTTT,CASSLRPPGEKLFF
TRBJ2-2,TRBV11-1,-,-,TGTGCCAGCAGCCTAAAATACTCGTCCCGGACAGTTAACACCGGGGAGCTGTTTTTT,CASSLKYSSRTVNTGELFF
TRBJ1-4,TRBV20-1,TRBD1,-,TGCAGTGCCCGGACAGGGTCGGGAACTAATGAAAAACTGTTTTTT,CSARTGSGTNEKLFF
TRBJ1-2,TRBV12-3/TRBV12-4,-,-,TGTGCCAGCAGCTATAAGACCGGGGCCCTCTATGGCTACACCTTC,CASSYKTGALYGYTF
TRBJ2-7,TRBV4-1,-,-,TGCGCCAGCATGGAGGCCCCAAGCTCCTACGAGCAGTACTTC,CASMEAPSSYEQYF
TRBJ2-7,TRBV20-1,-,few,TGCAGTGCGCCCCCCGCGGGGGCCTTCTACGAGCAGTACTTC,CSAPPAGAFYEQYF